This T cell receptor beta chain derives from a study of cytomegalovirus exposure and HLA in healthy donors (dated by TCRdb to the late 2010s). Notes on the research overall: In an earlier analysis of approximately 640 of the donors, 276 Gb of sequence data and 100 million or so unique TCR beta sequences from 150 million to 200 million T cells were reported. The study aimed to test whether cataloging public T cell receptors could reveal signatures of past pathogen exposure. In an earlier analysis of roughly 540 of the donors, high-throughput TCR beta sequencing was used to judge whether each TCR beta V gene segment behaved as functional or pseudogenic. A separate validation cohort of some 130 different subjects was used in addition to the roughly 720-subject first cohort. The later analysis used no new phenotypic data to find candidate immune exposures, relying instead on TCR beta sequences and their occurrence across donors. On average, 235,054 unique TCR beta nucleotide sequences were sequenced per donor among some 420 genotyped donors of the cohort, with roughly 18% of those sequences being non-productive. Every discovery cohort repertoire had been produced on one sequencing platform. Using immunosequencing, the study profiled T cell repertoires from about 610 subjects and related those repertoires to cytomegalovirus serostatus. High-throughput TCR immunosequencing, statistical association of individual TCRs with disease status, and machine learning were combined to predict cytomegalovirus infection status. A later genetic analysis took genome-wide SNP genotypes for about three fifths of the 666 donors and used that subset as a discovery cohort. The number of typed donors differed by locus: about 620-640 for A, B, C, DRB1 and DQB1; 500 to 550 for DQA1; 606 for DPA1; and about 450 for DPB1. HLA typing covered class I and class II loci at four-digit resolution. Among the roughly 400 genotyped donors, 81% belonged to the genetic ancestry cluster associated with self-reported Caucasian donors. A later analysis re-analyzed previously published TCR beta repertoires from approximately 700 donors and added high-resolution HLA genotyping to study TCR occurrence patterns. Donor age, sex, ethnicity and CMV serostatus were compiled together with the repertoire data. About five DR-DQ haplotypes were handled as single units for association and clustering because linkage in the cohort was strong. An early release that covered some 640 HLA-typed donors contained approximately 300 gigabases of sequencing data and about 93 million unique TCR sequences.

In total, just over 650 healthy bone marrow donors made up the cohort. All cohort members were sampled while nominally healthy, although unrecorded immune exposures were likely present. The donor tested CMV seropositive, placing the donor among the roughly 300 seropositive members of the cohort. A peripheral blood sample was collected from each donor, and TCR beta sequencing was performed on peripheral blood mononuclear cells. Genomic DNA was extracted from the blood cell samples with the Qiagen DNeasy Blood Extraction Kit. Turning to this clone: It has no known antigen specificity. No clone much larger than this one lies a single base away; base qualities are absent.

What the study reported, not specific to this receptor: When HLA alleles, especially DR and DQ, strongly co-occurred, attributing TCR associations to individual alleles was difficult. Because some donors lacked HLA typing at each locus, the association tests relied only on the typed subset. According to the authors, the approach could potentially be generalized to other disease states and immunological phenotypes. In a later analysis, HLA-associated TCR beta chains were found to be more clonally expanded and to have lower generation probabilities than equally common non-associated chains. In a later genetic analysis, a missense DCLRE1C variant was associated with V-gene and J-gene trimming of TCR beta chains, and the association was replicated in an independent cohort. In a later analysis, most CMV-associated TCR beta chains were found to appear HLA-restricted, with HLA associations seemingly driven largely by CMV exposure. A further reported finding was that TCR beta sequences accurately predicted the HLA-A and HLA-B alleles for most subjects in the first cohort. According to a later analysis, TCR association rates differed among HLA loci, with DRB1 alleles showing the most associated TCRs and HLA-C alleles showing the fewest. CMV serostatus was the only immune exposure information available for the cohort. Because counts were too low, seventeen rarely observed V segments, including chromosome 9 orphons, were excluded from the earlier analysis of around 640 of the donors. A total of some 180 TCR beta chains were listed by the study as associated with cytomegalovirus. In a later genetic analysis, fewer N-insertions in productive TCRs were reported among donors in an Asian-associated ancestry cluster than the roughly 700-donor mean. Linkage disequilibrium might explain the correlated functional status among segregating V segments, but an unknown experimental factor could not be ruled out. Roughly uniform sequencing depth across donors was assumed in presence/absence analyses, although this assumption may not hold. Broadly in line with IMGT annotations, most TCR beta V segments showed up in productive rearrangements about 87% or about 30% of the time in an earlier analysis of several hundred of the donors. Most TCR sequences were observed very rarely across donors, whereas some public TCRs were present in many individuals. Cytomegalovirus status was reported to be diagnosed by the classifier with high specificity and sensitivity in both the original and validation cohorts. The sequencing pipeline was judged likely to have produced a cluster of highly shared sequence variants as a technical artifact. At a false discovery rate of 0.05, a later analysis linked fewer than 20,000 TCR beta sequences to specific HLA alleles. The 87-base-pair reads could not distinguish some IMGT-functional V segments, including TRBV6-2 and TRBV6-3, so those segments were excluded. Several of the top co-occurrence clusters appeared to be linked to parvovirus B19, influenza, CMV and Epstein-Barr virus, according to a later analysis. A few of the identified cytomegalovirus-associated TCR beta chains were confirmed in vitro to be specific for cytomegalovirus antigens. In this cohort, only TCR beta chains were sequenced, and detectable features were limited by the absence of alpha or paired-chain data.

Library creation used the immunoSEQ multiplex PCR assay. For the multiplex PCR, a mixture combining 60 forward primers for TCR Vbeta segments and 13 reverse primers for TCR Jbeta segments was used. Amplification of the CDR3 region of rearranged TCR beta genes was performed with a multiplex PCR assay on genomic DNA. The Illumina HiSeq System was used to sequence the amplified TCR beta libraries as 87-base-pair reads. The study's own analysis went as follows. Across the 670 or so repertoires, a later analysis counted approximately 83 million unique TCR beta chains, around 11 million of which were shared by at least two donors. Raw reads were error-corrected and collapsed into unique sequences by a nearest-neighbor algorithm in which closely related sequences were merged to remove PCR and sequencing errors. V, D and J gene segments were assigned by aligning CDR3 sequences to IMGT reference sequences. For a sequence to be retained, at least a six-nucleotide match to both a V gene segment and a J gene segment was required. Rearrangements were called productive when the CDR3 lacked stop codons and stayed in frame with V and J; all others were non-productive. CDR3 was defined by IMGT convention, running from the second conserved V-encoded cysteine to the conserved J-encoded phenylalanine. The earlier analysis of fewer than 750 of the donors excluded sequences that lacked an unambiguous match to a single V gene segment. In an earlier analysis of approximately 560 of the donors, a V segment was called functional when productive rearrangements were above 56.7%, and segregating when the standard deviation between donors exceeded 5%. A statistical classification framework was built to diagnose cytomegalovirus status from the catalog of TCR beta chain sequences. In a later analysis, TCR nucleotide sequences were compared against IMGT/GENE-DB human TR gene sequences so that V and J genes could be assigned. Using the TCRdist pipeline, a later analysis assigned CDR3 sequences along with most-parsimonious VDJ recombination scenarios. A later analysis defined each TCR beta chain by its CDR3 amino acid sequence plus V-gene family, and excluded reads lacking a unique V-gene family. A later analysis removed 550 to 650 highly shared, low-generation-probability nucleotide sequences to deal with suspected cross-contamination and a sequencing artifact. In a later analysis, a clonal expansion index was calculated for each public chain from normalized within-repertoire ranks of inferred template counts. A later analysis computed generation probabilities with a VDJ recombination model fitted to out-of-frame rearrangements, and checked the results against IGoR. In a later analysis, hypergeometric tests were used to score TCR-TCR, TCR-HLA and TCR-CMV co-occurrence, with a repertoire-size bias correction applied to TCR pairs. In a later analysis, false discovery rates were estimated by permuting HLA or CMV assignments 20 times. In a later analysis, co-occurring TCRs were grouped using DBSCAN, with TCRdist sequence similarity added in when clustering inside HLA-allele-positive subsets. For co-occurrence clustering, repertoires with fewer than 30,000 or more than 120,000 public chains were excluded, along with a handful of repertoires with anomalous nucleotide sharing. TCRdb carries this immuneACCESS record with in-frame sequences only. Its versions omit some clonotypes, under half of them owing to an unresolved V gene in the studies checked, with the rest unexplained. V and J calls and clone size come straight from that table; D and trimming were deduced from the DNA. The sample table shows about 64,000 clones, and around 77% are seen once. Of the sample, around 5.1% is held by the ten largest clones.

Looking up the germline V gene yields CDR1 SGHRS and CDR2 YFSETQ. Taken from cysteine to phenylalanine, the CDR3 has 14 residues. Kept here is only the CDR3 DNA, which spans 42 bases and is read in frame from base 1. V loses 1 base, J loses 0 bases, and the germline ends lie 7 bases apart. The sequencing sample was made of PBMCs. This chain is built from TRBV5-1 and TRBJ1-1; perhaps TRBD1 is the D gene, with 6 bases matching. This receptor was obtained from a male donor in good health and CMV-seropositive. The CDR3 loop reads CASSLTGLNTEAFF. The DNA is as follows: TGCGCCAGCAGCTTGACAGGGTTGAACACTGAAGCTTTCTTT.